This is a list of T cell receptor beta chains from one sample in a study of blood T cells in healthy people across ages. TCRdb re-analysed the 5' RACE reads in MiXCR, keeping a single row per CDR3 protein. This table has 850,000 to 1,100,000 distinct CDR3 sequences, more than 30% appearing once. Sequenced material: blood. These receptors all stem from a man aged 18 to 29 in good health. Both conserved end residues are part of each CDR3. A D gene is named only where the DNA matches it firmly. The size field is filled for only some rows; it gives once, few, many or a size class.

D gene: NA; J gene: TRBJ2-1; V gene: TRBV18; clone size: NA; CDR3 DNA: TGTGCCAGCTCACGCGAATCCTACAATGAGCAGTTCTTC; CDR3 protein: CASSRESYNEQFF
D gene: NA; J gene: TRBJ1-2; V gene: TRBV3-1; clone size: many; CDR3 DNA: TGTGCCAGCAGCCAAGGGACAGACTCCTATGGCTACACCTTC; CDR3 protein: CASSQGTDSYGYTF
D gene: NA; J gene: TRBJ2-3; V gene: TRBV9; clone size: NA; CDR3 DNA: TGTGCCAGCAGCGACGGGGACCGGGGCGCAGATACGCAGTATTTT; CDR3 protein: CASSDGDRGADTQYF
D gene: NA; J gene: TRBJ2-1; V gene: TRBV5-1; clone size: NA; CDR3 DNA: TGCGCCAGCAGCTCTGGAGGGGGGGTCTATGAGCAGTTCTTC; CDR3 protein: CASSSGGGVYEQFF
D gene: TRBD1; J gene: TRBJ1-2; V gene: TRBV7-2; clone size: few; CDR3 DNA: TGTGCCAGCAGCTTAGAGTCGGGACAGAACTATGGCTACACCTTC; CDR3 protein: CASSLESGQNYGYTF
D gene: NA; J gene: TRBJ2-1; V gene: TRBV2; clone size: few; CDR3 DNA: TGTGCCAGCAGCCGCAGCACGACCTCCTACAATGAGCAGTTCTTC; CDR3 protein: CASSRSTTSYNEQFF
D gene: TRBD2; J gene: TRBJ2-1; V gene: TRBV7-2; clone size: NA; CDR3 DNA: TGTGCCAGCAACTATTTGGGGCGGGGGTCATACAATGAGCAGTTCTTC; CDR3 protein: CASNYLGRGSYNEQFF
D gene: NA; J gene: TRBJ2-2; V gene: TRBV12-3/TRBV12-4; clone size: few; CDR3 DNA: TGTGCCAGCAGTGCCGGGACGTTGAACACCGGGGAGCTGTTTTTT; CDR3 protein: CASSAGTLNTGELFF
D gene: TRBD2; J gene: TRBJ2-1; V gene: TRBV20-1; clone size: NA; CDR3 DNA: TGCAGTGCTAGAGATCCGACTAGCGCCAAGGACAATGAGCAGTTCTTC; CDR3 protein: CSARDPTSAKDNEQFF
D gene: NA; J gene: TRBJ2-1; V gene: TRBV15; clone size: NA; CDR3 DNA: TGTGCCACCAGCCCCCGACGGAGTAGATTGTATGAGCAGTTCTTC; CDR3 protein: CATSPRRSRLYEQFF
D gene: NA; J gene: TRBJ2-3; V gene: TRBV20-1; clone size: NA; CDR3 DNA: TGCAGTGCTAGGGCCCGTCGGATTAGCGGCTCAGATACGCAGTATTTT; CDR3 protein: CSARARRISGSDTQYF
D gene: TRBD1; J gene: TRBJ2-7; V gene: TRBV6-2/TRBV6-3; clone size: NA; CDR3 DNA: TGTGCCAGCAGTCAAGGGACAGGGGGTCAGCGGCAATCCTACGAGCAGTACTTC; CDR3 protein: CASSQGTGGQRQSYEQYF
D gene: TRBD2; J gene: TRBJ2-1; V gene: TRBV12-3/TRBV12-4; clone size: NA; CDR3 DNA: TGTGCCAGCAGACCACCGGGACTAGCGTCCTACAATGAGCAGTTCTTC; CDR3 protein: CASRPPGLASYNEQFF
D gene: TRBD2; J gene: TRBJ2-1; V gene: TRBV12-3/TRBV12-4; clone size: few; CDR3 DNA: TGTGCCAGCAGTCAGGCGAGGAGCCTAGCGGGGTTTTCTGAGCAGTTCTTC; CDR3 protein: CASSQARSLAGFSEQFF
D gene: NA; J gene: TRBJ2-3; V gene: TRBV10-3; clone size: NA; CDR3 DNA: TGTGCCATCAGACTCCGGGACCAACAAGATACGCAGTATTTT; CDR3 protein: CAIRLRDQQDTQYF
D gene: NA; J gene: TRBJ2-3; V gene: TRBV29-1; clone size: many; CDR3 DNA: TGCAGCGTTGAAGATCCGGCAGGACGGGATACGCAGTATTTT; CDR3 protein: CSVEDPAGRDTQYF
D gene: TRBD1; J gene: TRBJ2-1; V gene: TRBV6-2/TRBV6-3; clone size: NA; CDR3 DNA: TGTGCCAGCACCGGCGGACAGGGGTCGTACAATGAGCAGTTCTTC; CDR3 protein: CASTGGQGSYNEQFF
D gene: NA; J gene: TRBJ2-3; V gene: TRBV29-1; clone size: many; CDR3 DNA: TGCAGCGTTTCGACCAGGGGAGATTCAGATACGCAGTATTTT; CDR3 protein: CSVSTRGDSDTQYF
D gene: NA; J gene: TRBJ2-2; V gene: TRBV10-3; clone size: NA; CDR3 DNA: TGTGCCACCGGGGGGCAGCCTTCGAACACCGGGGAGTTGTTTTTT; CDR3 protein: CATGGQPSNTGELFF
D gene: NA; J gene: TRBJ1-4; V gene: TRBV12-3/TRBV12-4; clone size: NA; CDR3 DNA: TGTGCCAGCAGCAGGGTGGCTAATGAAAAACTGTTTTTT; CDR3 protein: CASSRVANEKLFF